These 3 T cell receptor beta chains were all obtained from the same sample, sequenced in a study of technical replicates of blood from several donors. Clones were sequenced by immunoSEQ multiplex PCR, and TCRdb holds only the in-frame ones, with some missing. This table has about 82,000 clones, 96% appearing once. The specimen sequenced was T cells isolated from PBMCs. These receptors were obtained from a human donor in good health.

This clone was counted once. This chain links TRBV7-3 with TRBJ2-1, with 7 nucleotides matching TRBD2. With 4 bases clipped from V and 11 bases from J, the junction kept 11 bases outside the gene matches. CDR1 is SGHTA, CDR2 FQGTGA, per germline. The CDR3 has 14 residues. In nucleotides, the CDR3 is TGTGCCAGCAGCTCTAGGGCGGGAGTGGGTAAGCAGTTCTTC. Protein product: CASSSRAGVGKQFF.

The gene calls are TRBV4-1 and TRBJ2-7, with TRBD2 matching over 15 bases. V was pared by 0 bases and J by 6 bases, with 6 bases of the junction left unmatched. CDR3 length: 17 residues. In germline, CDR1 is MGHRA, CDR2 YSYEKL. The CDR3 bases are TGCGCCAGCAGCCAAGAGAGCCTGGGACTAGCGGGAGGCGAGCAGTACTTC. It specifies CASSQESLGLAGGEQYF.

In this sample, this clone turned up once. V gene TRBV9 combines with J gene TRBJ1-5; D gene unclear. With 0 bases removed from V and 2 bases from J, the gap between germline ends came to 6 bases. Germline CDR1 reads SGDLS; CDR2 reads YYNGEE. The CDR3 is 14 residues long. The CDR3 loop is CASSVGVGNQPQHF. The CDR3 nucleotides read TGTGCCAGCAGCGTAGGCGTTGGCAATCAGCCCCAGCATTTT.